The subject of this entry is one T cell receptor (beta chain). Antigen specificity is unknown. Study processing details: CDR3 differences across clinicopathological groups were used to build a distant-metastasis classifier for papillary thyroid cancer. TCRdb ran MiXCR on the PCR reads. TCRdb, not the original authors, processed these V and J calls. The data hold some 28,000 clones, with 16% observed a single time. In germline, CDR1 is DFQATT, CDR2 SNEGSKA (reference sequence). Trimming removed 6 bases from V and 8 bases from J, with 23 bases in between. The CDR3 extends over 15 amino acids. Thyroid surgery had not been preceded by any treatment in any patient. These data originate in a study of metastatic and nonmetastatic thyroid tumors. For the study at large: Blood and tumor or nodule tissue repertoires from malignant and benign thyroid patients were compared.

Study-wide points: Significantly greater TCR beta diversity was reportedly found in malignant thyroid tumors than in benign nodules (in blood and tumor).

The chain carries TRBV20-1 and TRBJ2-1; D remains ambiguous. This TCR derives from a female donor with papillary thyroid cancer or a benign thyroid nodule (not recorded which). Some clones in this sample may be carry-over from other donors' samples. Sequencing input: blood. The CDR3 coding sequence is TGCAGTGCCCCACCTATCCTACCCTATGGATATGAGCAGTTCTTC. Translating gives CSAPPILPYGYEQFF.